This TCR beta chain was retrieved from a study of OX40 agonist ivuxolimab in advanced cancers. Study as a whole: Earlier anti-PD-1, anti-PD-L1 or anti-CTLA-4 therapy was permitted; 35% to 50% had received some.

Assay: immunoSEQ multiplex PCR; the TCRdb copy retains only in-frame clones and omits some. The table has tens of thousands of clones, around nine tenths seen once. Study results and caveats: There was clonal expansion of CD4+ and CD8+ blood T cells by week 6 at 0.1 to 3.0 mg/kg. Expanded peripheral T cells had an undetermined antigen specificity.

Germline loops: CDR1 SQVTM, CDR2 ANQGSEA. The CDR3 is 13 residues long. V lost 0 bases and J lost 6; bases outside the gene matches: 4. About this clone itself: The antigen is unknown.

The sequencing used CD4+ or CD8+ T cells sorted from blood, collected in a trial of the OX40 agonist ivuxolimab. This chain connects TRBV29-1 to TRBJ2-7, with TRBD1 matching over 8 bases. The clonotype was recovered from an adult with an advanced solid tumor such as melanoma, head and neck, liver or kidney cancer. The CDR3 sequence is CSVEDGQGAEQYF. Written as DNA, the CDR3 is TGCAGCGTTGAAGATGGACAGGGCGCCGAGCAGTACTTC.